The entry that follows covers one TCR beta chain sequence. The data were taken from a study of T cells after posttransplantation cyclophosphamide. Here immunoSEQ multiplex PCR was the method, and the copy in TCRdb shows in-frame clones only, minus some. The sample has fewer than 20,000 clones, roughly 80% seen once. There are 14 residues in the CDR3. Germline V CDR1 and CDR2: MNHEY, SVGAGI. The V gene lost 0 bases and the J gene lost 1 base, with 6 bases spanning the gap. Sampled 1 year posttransplant, controls received myeloablative marrow transplants, methotrexate and a calcineurin inhibitor. The rearrangement links TRBV6-5 to TRBJ1-1; no definite D call. The sequencing here drew on PBMCs, taken 441 days after allogeneic stem cell transplant with calcineurin inhibitor and methotrexate. This TCR came from a male patient in his 30s who received an allogeneic stem cell transplant from an unrelated donor, was CMV-positive, and had acute and chronic GVHD. Some T cells may be the graft donor's. CDR3 nucleotide sequence: TGTGCCAGCAGTTACTCGTACGGGAACACTGAAGCTTTCTTT. Translating gives CASSYSYGNTEAFF.